This T cell receptor beta chain is from a study of blood T cell repertoires in COVID-19. Study overall: Samples came from the United States, Italy and Spain, spanning acute and convalescent COVID-19. PBMCs, B-cell-depleted T cells, or T cells were the source of the cDNA or gDNA that made up the material.

The method was immunoSEQ multiplex PCR; TCRdb's version includes in-frame clones alone and lacks a portion of them. Among some 170,000 clones listed, around nine tenths were seen once. The V and J ends lost 6 bases and 9 bases, in that order; junction bases with no gene match: 7. The CDR3 runs to 15 residues. The germline gives CDR1 MNHEY, CDR2 SMNVEV (reference sequence). The source of this sequence is a woman in her seventies with COVID-19, enrolled during active disease. Sequenced sample: peripheral blood. V gene TRBV27 combines with J gene TRBJ2-1; 14 nucleotides match TRBD2. The CDR3 sequence: CASRRLAGGPGEQFF. The DNA of the CDR3 is TGTGCCAGCAGGAGACTAGCGGGAGGGCCCGGTGAGCAGTTCTTC.